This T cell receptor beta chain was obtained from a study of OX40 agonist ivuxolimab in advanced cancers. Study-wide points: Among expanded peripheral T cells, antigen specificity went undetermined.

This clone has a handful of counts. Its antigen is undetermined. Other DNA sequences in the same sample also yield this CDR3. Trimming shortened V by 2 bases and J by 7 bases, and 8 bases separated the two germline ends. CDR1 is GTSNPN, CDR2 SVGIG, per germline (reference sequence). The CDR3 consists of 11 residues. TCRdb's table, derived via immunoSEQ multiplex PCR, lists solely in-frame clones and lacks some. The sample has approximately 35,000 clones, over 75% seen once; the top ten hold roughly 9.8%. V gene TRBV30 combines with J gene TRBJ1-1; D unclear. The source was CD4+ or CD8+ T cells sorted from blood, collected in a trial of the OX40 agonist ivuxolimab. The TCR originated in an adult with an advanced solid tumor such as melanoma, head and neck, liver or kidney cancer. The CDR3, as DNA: TGTGCCTGGAGTCCGACACGTGAAGCTTTCTTT. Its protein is CAWSPTREAFF.